This is a list of T cell receptor beta chains from one sample in a study of long-term antiretroviral therapy in people with HIV. Sequencing used immunoSEQ multiplex PCR; TCRdb keeps in-frame clones, though not all of them. The data hold 20,000 to 25,000 clones, with 70% to 85% observed a single time. The source material was unsorted PBMCs, sampled 4.1 years after starting antiretroviral therapy. Every receptor here comes from a middle-aged woman with HIV. Both conserved end residues are part of each CDR3. Each record gives: J gene, V gene, D gene, clone size, CDR3 protein, CDR3 DNA. The D gene is left open where the match is weak. The listing skips clone size in some rows; elsewhere it reads once, few, many or a size class.

J gene: TRBJ1-2
V gene: TRBV25-1
D gene: NA
clone size: NA
CDR3 protein: CASLPAGVPYGYTF
CDR3 DNA: TGTGCCAGCTTACCCGCGGGTGTACCCTATGGCTACACCTTC

J gene: TRBJ1-2
V gene: TRBV29-1
D gene: NA
clone size: NA
CDR3 protein: CSVPHGVNADYGYTF
CDR3 DNA: TGCAGCGTTCCCCACGGGGTTAATGCGGACTATGGCTACACCTTC

J gene: TRBJ2-1
V gene: TRBV30
D gene: NA
clone size: NA
CDR3 protein: CAWSPGSSYNEQFF
CDR3 DNA: TGTGCCTGGAGTCCTGGTAGCTCCTACAATGAGCAGTTCTTC

J gene: TRBJ2-7
V gene: TRBV6-1
D gene: TRBD2
clone size: NA
CDR3 protein: CASSEAFGTSGAYEQYF
CDR3 DNA: TGTGCCAGCAGTGAAGCGTTTGGGACTAGCGGCGCCTACGAGCAGTACTTC

J gene: TRBJ2-2
V gene: TRBV2
D gene: NA
clone size: NA
CDR3 protein: CASVKGYTGELFF
CDR3 DNA: TGTGCCAGCGTAAAGGGGTACACCGGGGAGCTGTTTTTT

J gene: TRBJ2-5
V gene: TRBV5-1
D gene: NA
clone size: NA
CDR3 protein: CASSSLGVTETQYF
CDR3 DNA: TGCGCCAGCAGCTCTCTAGGAGTTACAGAGACCCAGTACTTC

J gene: TRBJ1-2
V gene: TRBV28
D gene: NA
clone size: NA
CDR3 protein: CASSLGRNYGYTF
CDR3 DNA: TGTGCCAGCAGTCTCGGCAGGAACTATGGCTACACCTTC

J gene: TRBJ2-4
V gene: TRBV7-9
D gene: TRBD1
clone size: NA
CDR3 protein: CASSIRATGENIQYF
CDR3 DNA: TGTGCCAGCAGCATCAGGGCGACAGGGGAAAACATTCAGTACTTC

J gene: TRBJ2-3
V gene: TRBV5-4
D gene: TRBD1
clone size: NA
CDR3 protein: CASSAGQGAPDTQYF
CDR3 DNA: TGTGCCAGCAGCGCGGGACAGGGCGCACCGGATACGCAGTATTTT

J gene: TRBJ1-4
V gene: TRBV6-5
D gene: NA
clone size: NA
CDR3 protein: CASRDSSVEKLFF
CDR3 DNA: TGTGCCAGCAGGGACTCATCCGTCGAAAAACTGTTTTTT

J gene: TRBJ2-5
V gene: TRBV6-6
D gene: NA
clone size: NA
CDR3 protein: CASSFPGGESQETQYF
CDR3 DNA: TGTGCCAGCAGTTTCCCTGGAGGAGAGTCCCAAGAGACCCAGTACTTC

J gene: TRBJ2-1
V gene: TRBV5-1
D gene: TRBD2
clone size: NA
CDR3 protein: CASSFASGSDEQFF
CDR3 DNA: TGCGCCAGCAGCTTCGCTAGCGGGAGCGATGAGCAGTTCTTC

J gene: TRBJ2-7
V gene: TRBV6-1
D gene: NA
clone size: NA
CDR3 protein: CASSVGGNYEQYF
CDR3 DNA: TGTGCCAGCAGTGTTGGAGGGAACTACGAGCAGTACTTC

J gene: TRBJ2-7
V gene: TRBV14
D gene: NA
clone size: few
CDR3 protein: CASSQDEALPYEQYF
CDR3 DNA: TGTGCCAGCAGCCAAGATGAGGCGTTACCCTACGAGCAGTACTTC

J gene: TRBJ2-5
V gene: TRBV9
D gene: NA
clone size: NA
CDR3 protein: CASSVSGGTQYF
CDR3 DNA: TGTGCCAGCAGCGTCAGTGGGGGGACCCAGTACTTC

J gene: TRBJ2-3
V gene: TRBV2
D gene: NA
clone size: few
CDR3 protein: CASSEVLDTDTQYF
CDR3 DNA: TGTGCCAGCAGTGAGGTTCTGGACACAGATACGCAGTATTTT

J gene: TRBJ1-3
V gene: TRBV5-5
D gene: NA
clone size: NA
CDR3 protein: CASSDRLGTLPTIYF
CDR3 DNA: TGTGCCAGCAGCGATAGACTTGGGACATTACCCACCATATATTTT

J gene: TRBJ1-5
V gene: TRBV29-1
D gene: TRBD1
clone size: NA
CDR3 protein: CSVGQGAGQPQHF
CDR3 DNA: TGCAGCGTGGGACAGGGGGCAGGTCAGCCCCAGCATTTT

J gene: TRBJ2-2
V gene: TRBV11-2
D gene: NA
clone size: few
CDR3 protein: CASSLDTGELFF
CDR3 DNA: TGTGCCAGCAGTCTTGACACCGGGGAGCTGTTTTTT

J gene: TRBJ1-3
V gene: TRBV12-5
D gene: NA
clone size: NA
CDR3 protein: CASASPRRGVRAGNTIYF
CDR3 DNA: TGTGCTAGTGCCTCACCGAGAAGGGGGGTGAGGGCTGGAAACACCATATATTTT

J gene: TRBJ1-1
V gene: TRBV9
D gene: NA
clone size: NA
CDR3 protein: CASSPQGIEAFF
CDR3 DNA: TGTGCCAGCAGCCCTCAGGGAATTGAAGCTTTCTTT

J gene: TRBJ2-7
V gene: TRBV4-1
D gene: NA
clone size: once
CDR3 protein: CASSQVLGSYEQYF
CDR3 DNA: TGCGCCAGCAGCCAAGTTTTAGGGTCCTACGAGCAGTACTTC

J gene: TRBJ2-7
V gene: TRBV2
D gene: NA
clone size: NA
CDR3 protein: CASTDRTYEQYF
CDR3 DNA: TGTGCCAGCACCGACAGGACCTACGAGCAGTACTTC

J gene: TRBJ2-1
V gene: TRBV19
D gene: NA
clone size: NA
CDR3 protein: CASSIWGNEQFF
CDR3 DNA: TGTGCCAGTAGTATTTGGGGCAATGAGCAGTTCTTC

J gene: TRBJ2-2
V gene: TRBV7-2
D gene: NA
clone size: NA
CDR3 protein: CASTVAMDTGELFF
CDR3 DNA: TGTGCCAGCACCGTAGCGATGGACACCGGGGAGCTGTTTTTT

J gene: TRBJ1-1
V gene: TRBV10-3
D gene: NA
clone size: NA
CDR3 protein: CATSGGGATEAFF
CDR3 DNA: TGTGCCACGTCCGGGGGGGGTGCCACTGAAGCTTTCTTT

J gene: TRBJ2-1
V gene: TRBV7-6
D gene: TRBD2
clone size: NA
CDR3 protein: CASALAENNEQFF
CDR3 DNA: TGTGCGAGTGCTCTAGCGGAGAACAATGAGCAGTTCTTC

J gene: TRBJ1-2
V gene: TRBV29-1
D gene: NA
clone size: NA
CDR3 protein: CSLTVGDYGYTF
CDR3 DNA: TGCAGCCTTACGGTCGGGGACTATGGCTACACCTTC

J gene: TRBJ2-1
V gene: TRBV14
D gene: NA
clone size: NA
CDR3 protein: CASRAGAKGSYNEQFF
CDR3 DNA: TGTGCCAGCCGGGCAGGGGCCAAGGGGTCCTACAATGAGCAGTTCTTC

J gene: TRBJ1-4
V gene: TRBV14
D gene: NA
clone size: NA
CDR3 protein: CASSRQYNEKLFF
CDR3 DNA: TGTGCCAGCAGCCGGCAGTATAATGAAAAACTGTTTTTT

J gene: TRBJ1-2
V gene: TRBV7-2
D gene: NA
clone size: once
CDR3 protein: CASSFGGSGYGYTF
CDR3 DNA: TGTGCCAGCAGCTTCGGGGGCTCCGGCTATGGCTACACCTTC

J gene: TRBJ2-2
V gene: TRBV15
D gene: NA
clone size: NA
CDR3 protein: CATSREFPGELFF
CDR3 DNA: TGTGCCACCAGCAGGGAGTTTCCCGGGGAGCTGTTTTTT

J gene: TRBJ1-1
V gene: TRBV5-1
D gene: NA
clone size: once
CDR3 protein: CASSLAPGPDTEAFF
CDR3 DNA: TGCGCCAGCAGCTTGGCCCCAGGGCCTGACACTGAAGCTTTCTTT

J gene: TRBJ1-5
V gene: TRBV5-1
D gene: TRBD1
clone size: NA
CDR3 protein: CASSLTGAGNQPQHF
CDR3 DNA: TGCGCCAGCAGCTTGACAGGGGCTGGCAATCAGCCCCAGCATTTT

J gene: TRBJ2-1
V gene: TRBV7-9
D gene: NA
clone size: NA
CDR3 protein: CASGEGYNEQFF
CDR3 DNA: TGTGCCAGCGGGGAAGGGTACAATGAGCAGTTCTTC

J gene: TRBJ2-7
V gene: TRBV5-5
D gene: TRBD1
clone size: NA
CDR3 protein: CASSWPGQGIYEQYF
CDR3 DNA: TGTGCCAGCAGCTGGCCGGGACAGGGAATCTACGAGCAGTACTTC

J gene: TRBJ1-6
V gene: TRBV5-5
D gene: NA
clone size: NA
CDR3 protein: CASSLTGKGASYNSPLHF
CDR3 DNA: TGTGCCAGCAGCTTGACAGGGAAAGGGGCCTCCTATAATTCACCCCTCCACTTT

J gene: TRBJ2-3
V gene: TRBV6-6
D gene: NA
clone size: NA
CDR3 protein: CASSYIGGSDTQYF
CDR3 DNA: TGTGCCAGCAGTTACATCGGGGGTAGCGATACGCAGTATTTT

J gene: TRBJ2-7
V gene: TRBV6-5
D gene: NA
clone size: NA
CDR3 protein: CASSYRPGSYEQYF
CDR3 DNA: TGTGCCAGCAGTTACCGCCCGGGCAGCTACGAGCAGTACTTC

J gene: TRBJ1-1
V gene: TRBV30
D gene: NA
clone size: NA
CDR3 protein: CALRGENTEAFF
CDR3 DNA: TGTGCCCTCCGGGGAGAGAACACTGAAGCTTTCTTT

J gene: TRBJ1-3
V gene: TRBV5-1
D gene: TRBD1
clone size: NA
CDR3 protein: CASSEGQTWGNTIYF
CDR3 DNA: TGCGCCAGCAGCGAGGGACAGACGTGGGGAAACACCATATATTTT

J gene: TRBJ2-7
V gene: TRBV18
D gene: NA
clone size: NA
CDR3 protein: CASSNWGAAYEQYF
CDR3 DNA: TGTGCCAGCTCAAACTGGGGGGCCGCCTACGAGCAGTACTTC

J gene: TRBJ1-6
V gene: TRBV5-4
D gene: NA
clone size: once
CDR3 protein: CASGHEDSPLHF
CDR3 DNA: TGTGCCAGCGGACACGAGGATTCACCCCTCCACTTT

J gene: TRBJ2-6
V gene: TRBV6-5
D gene: NA
clone size: NA
CDR3 protein: CASSSGRTGANVLTF
CDR3 DNA: TGTGCCAGCAGTTCCGGCAGGACTGGGGCCAACGTCCTGACTTTC